What follows are 22 T cell receptor beta chains derived from one specimen sequenced in a study of siplizumab effects on memory and regulatory T cells. TCRdb's copy holds only in-frame clones and misses some; the assay was immunoSEQ multiplex PCR. The sample has around 82,000 clones, around 93% seen once. The specimen sequenced was CD8+ T cells sorted from blood. All receptors come from a human donor in good health.

The J gene is TRBJ1-4, the V gene TRBV11-2; a possible D gene is TRBD1 (5 bases). The length of the CDR3 is 16 residues. Per the germline V gene, CDR1 is SGHAT and CDR2 is FQNNGV. Trimming removed 8 bases from V and 8 bases from J, with 24 bases in between. CDR3 loop: CASGPLVAGLGEKLFF. The CDR3 DNA is TGTGCCAGCGGACCACTCGTGGCAGGGTTAGGGGAAAAACTGTTTTTT. The full variable domain, with the rest looked up from reference TRBV11-2 and TRBJ1-4, is EAGVAQSPRYKIIEKRQSVAFWCNPISGHATLYWYQQILGQGPKLLIQFQNNGVVDDSQLPKDRFSAERLKGVDSTLKIQPAKLEDSAVYLCASGPLVAGLGEKLFFGSGTQLSVL.

The rearrangement uses TRBV6-4 and TRBJ2-3; D gene uncertain. V lost 2 bases to trimming and J lost 2 bases, with 5 bases between them. CDR3 size: 13 residues. CDR1 is MRHNA, CDR2 SNTAGT, per germline. CDR3 protein: CASSDGPTDTQYF. The CDR3 nucleotides read TGTGCCAGCAGTGACGGACCCACAGATACGCAGTATTTT.

This chain links TRBV6-5 with TRBJ1-2; 11 positions match TRBD1. The J segment lost 4 bases and the V segment lost 4 bases, leaving 5 bases of the junction unmatched. From germline, CDR1 is MNHEY and CDR2 SVGAGI. The CDR3 extends over 15 amino acids. CDR3 nucleotides: TGTGCCAGCAGTTCAGGGACAGGGGGTGGCTATGGCTACACCTTC. Its translation: CASSSGTGGGYGYTF.

The chain uses TRBV6-1 and TRBJ2-5; no reliable D call. TRBJ2-7 explains the end of the DNA better; the J call may be wrong. This CDR3 has 13 amino acids. Per the germline V gene, CDR1 is MNHNS and CDR2 is SASEGT. CDR3 region: CATKIPGDYEQYF. The DNA for the CDR3 is TGTGCCACTAAAATCCCGGGCGACTACGAGCAGTACTTC.

The genes are TRBV28 and TRBJ2-7; 10 positions agree with TRBD1. The CDR3 totals 13 residues. The trim removed 7 bases at V and 5 bases at J, leaving 5 bases unmatched. Germline assignment: CDR1 MDHEN and CDR2 SYDVKM. CDR3 loop: CASTDRGLNEQYF. The CDR3 DNA follows: TGTGCCAGCACAGACAGGGGGCTCAACGAGCAGTACTTC.

The genes are TRBV11-2 and TRBJ2-1, with 7 bases fitting TRBD1. Germline trimming cut 6 bases from V and 2 bases from J; bases unmatched to any gene: 4. Germline CDR1 and CDR2: SGHAT and FQNNGV. The CDR3 is 14 amino acids. The CDR3, as DNA: TGTGCCAGCAGATCGACAGGGCCCTACAATGAGCAGTTCTTC. Protein: CASRSTGPYNEQFF.

The chain combines TRBV9 with TRBJ2-7; D may be TRBD2 (6 bases). The CDR3 has 15 amino acids. V gave up 0 bases and J gave up 5 bases, with 15 bases separating them. CDR1 is SGDLS and CDR2 is YYNGEE in the germline V gene. The CDR3, as DNA: TGTGCCAGCAGCGTAGAGCCAGGGAGGTCGGACGAGCAGTACTTC. It specifies CASSVEPGRSDEQYF.

The table lists this clone with a few counts. The chain recombines TRBV15 with TRBJ1-6; no firm D call. Trimming shortened V by 0 bases and J by 7 bases, and 4 bases separated the two germline ends. The germline V gene has CDR1 LNHNV and CDR2 YYDKDF (reference sequence). CDR3 size: 13 residues. The CDR3 DNA sequence: TGTGCCACCAGCAGAGAGTCGAATTCACCCCTCCACTTT. Amino acid sequence: CATSRESNSPLHF.

The V and J genes are TRBV10-2 and TRBJ2-1; D might be TRBD1 (5 bases). Germline V lookup: CDR1 WSHSY, CDR2 SAAADI. The V end lost 3 bases, the J end lost 5 bases, and 14 bases lay between the germline ends. CDR3 length: 15 residues. The CDR3 coding sequence is TGCGCCAGCAGTGACTGGCAGGGAATACACAATGAGCAGTTCTTC. This gives the protein CASSDWQGIHNEQFF.

This clone was picked up one time. This chain joins TRBV7-3 and TRBJ2-5; D is possibly TRBD2 (5 bases). Germline V gene sequence: CDR1 SGHTA, CDR2 FQGTGA. Trimming shortened V by 5 bases and J by 2 bases, and 21 bases separated the two germline ends. The CDR3 spans 17 residues. The CDR3 DNA reads as TGTGCCAGCAGCCCCGGGGTCGGGGAGATGGCTCAAGAGACCCAGTACTTC. Translating it yields CASSPGVGEMAQETQYF.

This clone is a singleton in its sample. The rearrangement joins TRBV5-6 to TRBJ1-2, with D tentatively TRBD1 (5 bases). Germline V lookup: CDR1 SGHDT, CDR2 YYEEEE. This CDR3 comprises 16 residues. Trimming cost V 0 bases and J 0 bases, with 12 bases left between them. The CDR3 sequence: CASSLAGGDPNYGYTF. The CDR3 DNA reads as TGTGCCAGCAGCTTGGCCGGCGGGGACCCTAACTATGGCTACACCTTC.

The V call is TRBV30, the J call TRBJ2-2; D remains unclear. V was cut by 5 bases and J by 5 bases, with 9 bases left in between. There are 12 residues in the CDR3. CDR1 and CDR2 from the germline V gene are GTSNPN and SVGIG (reference sequence). Here the CDR3 reads CAWSPLTGELFF. CDR3 DNA sequence: TGTGCCTGGTCCCCCCTTACCGGGGAGCTGTTTTTT.

The CDR3 protein is CASSPGQGFDEQYF. The CDR3 nucleotides read TGTGCCAGCAGTCCCGGACAGGGTTTCGACGAGCAGTACTTC. The chain uses TRBV27 and TRBJ2-7, with 8 bases aligning to TRBD1. Germline trimming cut 5 bases from V and 5 bases from J; bases unmatched to any gene: 8. Germline CDR1 is MNHEY and CDR2 is SMNVEV (reference sequence). The CDR3 runs to 14 residues.

The V gene is TRBV4-1, the J gene TRBJ2-3; the D gene is possibly TRBD2 (5 bases). There are 14 residues in the CDR3. V was trimmed by 4 bases and J by 1 base, leaving 9 bases between them. Per germline, CDR1 MGHRA and CDR2 YSYEKL. Here the CDR3 DNA reads TGCGCCAGCAGCCGGGTTAGCGGCACAGATACGCAGTATTTT. Encoded protein: CASSRVSGTDTQYF.

The gene calls are TRBV11-2 and TRBJ2-3; no reliable D call. CDR1 and CDR2 (germline): SGHAT, FQNNGV. Between the trimmed V and J ends, which lost 5 bases and 5 bases, there was a span of 8 bases. The CDR3 totals 12 residues. The CDR3 here is CASSQVLDTQYF. DNA for the CDR3: TGTGCCAGCAGCCAAGTTCTAGATACGCAGTATTTT.

The V gene is TRBV6-4, the J gene TRBJ1-1; a weak D match, TRBD1 (6 bases). Germline loops: CDR1 MRHNA, CDR2 SNTAGT. V was clipped by 0 bases and J by 2 bases, with 10 bases between them. The CDR3 is made up of 15 amino acids. In nucleotides, the CDR3 is TGTGCCAGCAGTGACTCCGGGGGGGGCAACACTGAAGCTTTCTTT. It is translated as CASSDSGGGNTEAFF.

This clone was counted once. The rearrangement uses TRBV14 and TRBJ1-2, with 7 nucleotides matching TRBD1. Germline V gene lookup returns CDR1 SGHDN and CDR2 FVKESK. V gave up 1 base and J gave up 4 bases; unmatched junction bases: 6. The CDR3 is 15 residues long. CDR3 sequence: CASSQVQGELYGYTF. The CDR3 region has the DNA TGTGCCAGCAGCCAAGTCCAGGGGGAACTCTATGGCTACACCTTC.

This sequence joins TRBV4-1 and TRBJ1-1; no reliable D call. Germline values: CDR1 MGHRA, CDR2 YSYEKL. V lost 0 bases and J 0 bases, leaving 8 bases between the germline ends. The CDR3 is 15 amino acids. DNA of the CDR3: TGCGCCAGCAGCCAAGAAGGCCTCCTGAACACTGAAGCTTTCTTT. Its translation: CASSQEGLLNTEAFF.

This clone is medium-sized by share. This chain connects TRBV30 to TRBJ2-1, with D perhaps matching TRBD1 (6 bases). Trimming stripped 2 bases from V and 9 bases from J, with 17 bases between. CDR1 is GTSNPN, CDR2 SVGIG, per germline (reference sequence). The CDR3 spans 14 residues. The CDR3 is CAWSLVGAVFEQFF. The CDR3 region has the DNA TGTGCCTGGAGTTTGGTGGGGGCCGTTTTTGAGCAGTTCTTC. Variable domain in full (rest from reference TRBV30 and TRBJ2-1): SQTIHQWPATLVQPVGSPLSLECTVEGTSNPNLYWYRQAAGRGLQLLFYSVGIGQISSEVPQNLSASRPQDRQFILSSKKLLLSDSGFYLCAWSLVGAVFEQFFGPGTRLTVL.

The V gene is TRBV29-1, the J gene TRBJ2-7, with 9 bases aligning to TRBD1. CDR1 is SQVTM, CDR2 ANQGSEA, per germline. This CDR3 spans 11 amino acids. J was trimmed by 3 bases and V by 7 bases; bases with no gene match: 1. The CDR3 nucleotides are TGCAGCGGACAGGGGGACTACGAGCAGTACTTC. Protein sequence: CSGQGDYEQYF.

This rearrangement joins TRBV27 to TRBJ1-5, with a weak D call TRBD1 (5 bases). The length of the CDR3 is 16 residues. V was cut by 6 bases and J by 0 bases, with 15 bases left in between. Germline V gene sequence: CDR1 MNHEY, CDR2 SMNVEV (reference sequence). CDR3 region: CASRPSSGYSNQPQHF. CDR3 bases: TGTGCCAGCAGGCCGTCTTCAGGGTATAGCAATCAGCCCCAGCATTTT.

V usage is TRBV4-1 and J usage is TRBJ2-3; D perhaps matches TRBD1 (6 bases). CDR1 is MGHRA and CDR2 is YSYEKL in the germline V gene. The length of the CDR3 is 20 residues. V was shortened by 0 bases and J by 0 bases, with 22 bases between the two germline ends. The chain's CDR3 is CASSQDSFIGTTHSTDTQYF. The CDR3 DNA is TGCGCCAGCAGCCAAGATTCGTTTATAGGGACAACCCATAGCACAGATACGCAGTATTTT.